The rows below give T cell receptor beta chains drawn from one sample of a study of T cells in Graves' hyperthyroidism and ophthalmopathy. Via MiXCR, TCRdb re-called the multiplex PCR reads, giving one row per CDR3 protein. The sample carries roughly 510,000 distinct CDR3 sequences, around 21% recorded once. The sequencing input was blood. All receptors derive from a man younger than 35 with Graves' hyperthyroidism. CDR3s include the opening cysteine and the closing phenylalanine or tryptophan. A D gene is named only where the DNA matches it firmly. Expanded clones get a size class; other rows say once, few or many, or leave the size out.

-	TRBV12-3/TRBV12-4	few	TRBJ2-2	CASSVTQNTGELFF	TGTGCCAGCAGTGTGACACAGAACACCGGGGAGCTGTTTTTT
-	TRBV15	-	TRBJ1-5	CATSSTNQPQHF	TGTGCCACCAGCAGCACCAATCAGCCCCAGCATTTT
-	TRBV28	many	TRBJ2-2	CAGGPGNTGELFF	TGTGCCGGAGGACCCGGGAACACCGGGGAGCTGTTTTTT
-	TRBV5-4	few	TRBJ1-2	CASSPWGSSSSGYTF	TGTGCCAGCAGCCCGTGGGGTTCCTCTAGCTCGGGCTACACCTTC
-	TRBV10-3	many	TRBJ1-2	CAISEPGDGYTF	TGTGCCATCAGTGAACCTGGGGATGGCTACACCTTC
-	TRBV27	many	TRBJ2-3	CASSRLRPAESTDTQYF	TGTGCCAGCAGCCGCTTGCGTCCAGCGGAGAGCACAGATACGCAGTATTTT
-	TRBV15	-	TRBJ1-2	CATSRFLGDGYTF	TGTGCCACCAGCAGATTCCTGGGGGATGGCTACACCTTC
TRBD1	TRBV7-8	many	TRBJ2-2	CASSSPGQLNTGELFF	TGTGCCAGCAGCTCCCCGGGACAGCTGAACACCGGGGAGCTGTTTTTT
-	TRBV20-1	many	TRBJ2-5	CSASYQGRKTQYF	TGCAGTGCTAGTTATCAGGGTCGGAAGACCCAGTACTTC
-	TRBV5-1	-	TRBJ2-7	CASSGPDLGDYEQYF	TGCGCCAGCAGCGGCCCGGACCTGGGGGACTACGAGCAGTACTTC
TRBD1	TRBV12-3/TRBV12-4	many	TRBJ1-1	CASKGQGGVPEAFF	TGTGCCAGCAAGGGACAGGGAGGGGTTCCTGAAGCTTTCTTT
TRBD1	TRBV30	many	TRBJ1-3	CAWAGGGQAGNTIYF	TGTGCCTGGGCAGGGGGCGGTCAGGCAGGAAACACCATATATTTT
TRBD2	TRBV20-1	few	TRBJ2-5	CSATRVAGRAETQYF	TGCAGTGCCACAAGGGTAGCGGGGCGGGCGGAGACCCAGTACTTC
-	TRBV12-3/TRBV12-4	few	TRBJ2-2	CASKKQVFTGELFF	TGTGCCAGCAAGAAACAGGTTTTCACCGGGGAGCTGTTTTTT
-	TRBV11-2	-	TRBJ2-1	CASSLAGSDEQFF	TGTGCCAGCAGCTTAGCGGGGTCGGATGAGCAGTTCTTC
TRBD2	TRBV11-2	many	TRBJ2-7	CASSSFLAGKPYEQYF	TGTGCCAGCAGCTCTTTTCTAGCGGGGAAACCCTACGAGCAGTACTTC
-	TRBV5-1	many	TRBJ2-2	CASSPGPHTGELFF	TGCGCCAGCAGCCCCGGACCCCACACCGGGGAGCTGTTTTTT
TRBD2	TRBV7-2	few	TRBJ2-5	CASSPPLAGDETQYF	TGTGCCAGCAGCCCCCCACTAGCGGGAGATGAGACCCAGTACTTC
TRBD2	TRBV2	few	TRBJ2-4	CASSPAGAIKNIQYF	TGTGCCAGCAGCCCAGCGGGGGCCATCAAAAACATTCAGTACTTC
-	TRBV27	many	TRBJ2-3	CASSKRTVLADTQYF	TGTGCCAGCAGTAAACGGACAGTTTTAGCAGATACGCAGTATTTT
-	TRBV5-1	many	TRBJ2-5	CASSLVGGETQYF	TGTGCCAGCAGTCTGGTAGGCGGGGAGACCCAGTACTTC
TRBD1	TRBV11-2	many	TRBJ1-2	CASVPDRTNYGYTF	TGTGCCAGCGTTCCGGACAGGACTAACTATGGCTACACCTTC
-	TRBV6-1	many	TRBJ1-2	CASSEKRGSGNYGYTF	TGTGCCAGCAGTGAAAAACGAGGTTCCGGGAACTATGGCTACACCTTC
TRBD1	TRBV12-3/TRBV12-4	few	TRBJ1-5	CASTGQGGINQPQHF	TGTGCCAGCACCGGACAGGGGGGGATCAATCAGCCCCAGCATTTT
-	TRBV9	many	TRBJ2-7	CASSVEPDRILDEQYF	TGTGCCAGCAGCGTAGAGCCCGACAGGATTTTGGACGAGCAGTACTTC
TRBD1	TRBV27	many	TRBJ1-1	CASSARDRGPYTEAFF	TGTGCCAGCAGTGCCCGGGACAGGGGGCCGTACACTGAAGCTTTCTTT
TRBD1	TRBV12-3/TRBV12-4	many	TRBJ1-2	CASSGDRLGGYTF	TGTGCCAGCAGTGGGGACAGGCTTGGAGGCTACACCTTC
TRBD1	TRBV30	-	TRBJ1-1	CAWSVGDRVGLEAFF	TGTGCCTGGAGTGTCGGAGACAGGGTCGGGCTTGAAGCTTTCTTT
-	TRBV3-1	-	TRBJ2-7	CASSQATLYEQYF	TGTGCCAGCAGCCAAGCGACGCTTTACGAGCAGTACTTC
TRBD1	TRBV6-5	-	TRBJ2-7	CASSYYTGTGEYEQYF	TGTGCCAGCAGTTACTATACTGGGACAGGGGAATACGAGCAGTACTTC
TRBD1	TRBV6-1	many	TRBJ1-3	CASSPTGFTGNTIYF	TGTGCCAGCAGCCCGACAGGGTTTACTGGAAACACCATATATTTT